One sample yielded the 21 T cell receptor beta chains listed below, sequenced in a study of breast tumors, draining lymph nodes, adjacent tissues. Samples came from axillary lymph nodes draining the breast cancer. TCRdb re-derived calls from the multiplex PCR reads in MiXCR, one entry per CDR3 protein. The table records around 150,000 distinct CDR3 sequences, about 31% of them present only once. Sample: axillary lymph node tissue. These receptors came from a female donor with breast cancer. Some clones in this sample may be carry-over from other donors' samples.

On this clonotype itself: A junction boundary mismatches the germline segment, possibly from a read error. The V call is TRBV20-1, the J call TRBJ2-5, with 7 bases matching TRBD1. Germline V gene lookup returns CDR1 DFQATT and CDR2 SNEGSKA (reference sequence). The CDR3 consists of 14 residues. CDR3 protein: CSTSVFGTDTAQYF. The CDR3 nucleotides read TGCAGTACTAGTGTATTCGGGACAGACACGGCCCAGTACTTC.

This clonotype was seen repeatedly, ten times or more. CDR3 protein: CASRGQGQNTIYF. The CDR3 bases are TGTGCCAGTAGGGGACAGGGGCAAAACACCATATATTTT. This chain joins TRBV19 and TRBJ1-3; 10 positions agree with TRBD1. This CDR3 region has 13 residues. With V trimmed by 6 bases and J by 6 bases, 2 bases remained unmatched. The germline V gene encodes CDR1 LNHDA and CDR2 SQIVND (reference sequence).

Many counts were recorded for this clonotype. The junction departs from germline at one end; a sequencing error may be responsible. This chain uses TRBV6-6 with TRBJ1-2; D is ambiguous. This CDR3 has 15 amino acids. Per germline, CDR1 MNHNY and CDR2 SVGAGI (reference sequence). The CDR3 coding sequence is TGTGCCAGCAGTCACTCGAGGGAGGTCCCCGGTGGCTACACCTTC. Protein sequence: CASSHSREVPGGYTF.

Notes on this clonotype: A junction boundary mismatches the germline segment, possibly from a read error. This rearrangement joins TRBV20-1 to TRBJ2-7; D is ambiguous. Germline CDR1 is DFQATT and CDR2 is SNEGSKA (reference sequence). The CDR3 is 13 amino acids. The CDR3 DNA reads as TGCAGCGCTAGAGGTACCAGGATACACGCGCAGTACTTC. Translating it yields CSARGTRIHAQYF.

This clonotype was seen ten or more times. The rearrangement joins TRBV18 to TRBJ2-2, with 8 bases aligning to TRBD1. The CDR3 totals 16 residues. Per the germline V gene, CDR1 is KGHSH and CDR2 is LQKENI. Trimming cost V 4 bases and J 0 bases; bases outside gene matches: 4. CDR3 nucleotides: TGTGCCAGCTCACTACGACAGGGGTCGAACACCGGGGAGCTGTTTTTT. This codes for CASSLRQGSNTGELFF.

This clonotype was observed once. The gene calls are TRBV15 and TRBJ2-5; TRBD2 agrees at 12 bases. CDR1 and CDR2 (germline): LNHNV, YYDKDF (reference sequence). V shed 0 bases, J shed 4 bases, and the junction held 6 bases outside the gene matches. The CDR3 totals 17 residues. Here the CDR3 reads CATSRDTLAGGGETQYF. CDR3 nucleotide sequence: TGTGCCACCAGCAGAGATACACTAGCGGGGGGCGGAGAGACCCAGTACTTC.

This chain links TRBV7-8 with TRBJ1-4; a possible D gene is TRBD1 (6 bases). Deletions cut 5 bases from V and 8 bases from J, with 12 bases between. Germline values: CDR1 SGHVS, CDR2 FQNEAQ. This CDR3 contains 13 residues. CDR3 residues: CASSIQGAEKLFF. The CDR3 nucleotides read TGTGCCAGCAGCATACAGGGCGCGGAAAAACTGTTTTTT. The full variable domain, with the rest looked up from reference TRBV7-8 and TRBJ1-4, is GAGVSQSPRYKVAKRGQDVALRCDPISGHVSLFWYQQALGQGPEFLTYFQNEAQLDKSGLPSDRFFAERPEGSVSTLKIQRTQQEDSAVYLCASSIQGAEKLFFGSGTQLSVL.

V and J are TRBV5-1 and TRBJ1-6, with 7 bases identical to TRBD1. This CDR3 has 15 residues. Losses at the gene ends were 6 bases for V and 10 bases for J; bases not matched to a gene: 13. Germline loops: CDR1 SGHRS, CDR2 YFSETQ. CDR3 loop: CASKGEQGRSSPLHF. The DNA for the CDR3 is TGCGCCAGCAAAGGAGAACAGGGGAGATCATCACCCCTCCACTTT.

There are a few counts of this clonotype. V usage is TRBV7-9 and J usage is TRBJ1-1; D possibly corresponds to TRBD1 (5 bases). CDR1 is SEHNR, CDR2 FQNEAQ, per germline (reference sequence). This CDR3 is 14 amino acids long. Between the trimmed V and J ends, which lost 4 bases and 5 bases, there was a span of 14 bases. Written as DNA, the CDR3 is TGTGCCAGCAGCTACCTAGAGGAGGGGACTGAAGCTTTCTTT. It is translated as CASSYLEEGTEAFF. The whole variable domain, filled in from reference TRBV7-9 and TRBJ1-1, reads DTGVSQNPRHKITKRGQNVTFRCDPISEHNRLYWYRQTLGQGPEFLTYFQNEAQLEKSRLLSDRFSAERPKGSFSTLEIQRTEQGDSAMYLCASSYLEEGTEAFFGQGTRLTVV.

This clonotype was counted many times. The chain uses TRBV20-1 and TRBJ2-1; D perhaps matches TRBD1 (6 bases). The V and J ends lost 4 bases and 9 bases respectively, with 10 bases between them. CDR3 length: 11 amino acids. Germline V gene sequence: CDR1 DFQATT, CDR2 SNEGSKA (reference sequence). Here the CDR3 DNA reads TGCAGTGCTAAGAGGGGGTCTGAGCAGTTCTTC. Its translation: CSAKRGSEQFF.

The sample holds many counts of this clonotype. This chain connects TRBV3-1 to TRBJ2-7; D might be TRBD1 (6 bases). The CDR3 consists of 13 residues. V was shortened by 3 bases and J by 7 bases, with 13 bases between the two germline ends. Germline-derived CDR1 and CDR2 are LGHDT and YNNKEL (reference sequence). CDR3 sequence reads: CASSQITTGEQYF. The CDR3 DNA follows: TGTGCCAGCAGCCAGATAACCACAGGGGAGCAGTACTTC.

This chain joins TRBV29-1 and TRBJ2-1; possible D gene TRBD1, 6 bases. The germline V and J ends were trimmed by 3 bases and 6 bases, with 9 bases remaining between them. This CDR3 spans 12 amino acids. The germline CDR1 and CDR2 sequences are SQVTM and ANQGSEA. CDR3 nucleotides: TGCAGCGTTGAGGGGGCAGGCAATGAGCAGTTCTTC. Its translation is CSVEGAGNEQFF.

As concerns this clonotype: A read error may account for a junction end that differs from germline. The chain couples TRBV5-1 to TRBJ2-7, with 9 bases matching TRBD1. The CDR3 extends over 14 amino acids. From germline, CDR1 is SGHRS and CDR2 YFSETQ. The CDR3 loop reads CASSPGTGPYEQHF. CDR3 in DNA: TGCGCCAGCAGCCCTGGGACAGGGCCCTACGAGCAGCACTTC.

This clonotype was observed at least ten times. The V and J genes are TRBV4-1 and TRBJ1-2, with D hard to call. Germline lookup yields CDR1 MGHRA and CDR2 YSYEKL. Trimming pared 0 bases from V and 8 bases from J, leaving 10 bases between. The CDR3 loop spans 13 amino acids. CDR3: CASSQDMRYGYTF. The CDR3 nucleotides read TGCGCCAGCAGCCAAGATATGAGGTACGGCTACACCTTC.

The CDR3 region is CATSAPSGVEQFF. In nucleotides, the CDR3 is TGTGCCACCAGTGCCCCTAGCGGGGTGGAGCAGTTCTTC. The J gene is TRBJ2-1, the V gene TRBV24-1, with TRBD2 identical over 9 bases. Losses at the gene ends were 5 bases for V and 10 bases for J; bases not matched to a gene: 5. In germline, CDR1 is KGHDR, CDR2 SFDVKD. There are 13 residues in the CDR3.

This clonotype was recorded at least ten times. The gene calls are TRBV5-8 and TRBJ1-4, with D possibly matching TRBD1 (6 bases). Germline V CDR1 and CDR2: SGHTS, YDEGEE. This CDR3 region has 15 residues. Trimming took 4 bases from V and 5 from J, leaving 15 bases between them. CDR3: CASSTNRAVNEKLFF. The CDR3 DNA reads as TGTGCCAGCAGCACTAACAGGGCCGTCAATGAAAAACTGTTTTTT.

This clonotype has ten or more counts. The chain couples TRBV9 to TRBJ1-2; D is unresolved. V gave up 0 bases and J gave up 2 bases, with 8 bases separating them. This CDR3 is built from 14 residues. Germline CDR1 is SGDLS and CDR2 is YYNGEE. Written as DNA, the CDR3 is TGTGCCAGCAGCGTAGATTGGCAAAACTATGGCTACACCTTC. This encodes CASSVDWQNYGYTF.

This clonotype was found many times. This may be a read error: a much more frequent sequence differs by one nucleotide. The chain uses TRBV6-6 and TRBJ2-7, with TRBD2 matching over 11 bases. The germline V gene has CDR1 MNHNY and CDR2 SVGAGI (reference sequence). V trimming: 8 bases; J trimming: 1 base; junction bases outside the gene matches: 13. The CDR3 has 17 amino acids. The CDR3 protein is CASVRETGTSGSYEQYF. CDR3 coding DNA: TGTGCCAGCGTGCGGGAGACCGGGACTAGCGGATCCTACGAGCAGTACTTC.

This clonotype has ten or more counts. CDR3 region: CASSSNRPGTGDTQYF. DNA for the CDR3: TGTGCCAGCTCATCTAACAGGCCAGGGACAGGTGATACGCAGTATTTT. This chain joins TRBV18 and TRBJ2-3; 8 positions agree with TRBD1. The trim removed 5 bases at V and 6 bases at J, leaving 13 bases unmatched. CDR1 and CDR2 from the germline V gene are KGHSH and LQKENI. The CDR3 runs 16 residues. Drawing the rest from reference TRBV18 and TRBJ2-3, the complete variable domain is NAGVMQNPRHLVRRRGQEARLRCSPMKGHSHVYWYRQLPEEGLKFMVYLQKENIIDESGMPKERFSAEFPKEGPSILRIQQVVRGDSAAYFCASSSNRPGTGDTQYFGPGTRLTVL.

In its sample, this clonotype was seen many times. V gene TRBV19 combines with J gene TRBJ1-3; TRBD1 is a possible D gene (6 bases). V lost 4 bases and J 2 bases, leaving 12 bases between the germline ends. CDR3 length: 15 amino acids. CDR1 LNHDA and CDR2 SQIVND come from the germline V gene (reference sequence). The CDR3, as DNA: TGTGCCAGTAGTACCAGGGGCCTCGCTGGAAACACCATATATTTT. As protein: CASSTRGLAGNTIYF.

This clonotype was seen many times. The DNA of the CDR3 is TGTGCCAGTACCCCATCAGGCCTGAGCGTGGAGACCCAGTACTTC. It is translated as CASTPSGLSVETQYF. This chain uses TRBV19 with TRBJ2-5; no reliable D call. Germline V gives CDR1 LNHDA, CDR2 SQIVND (reference sequence). V was shortened by 7 bases and J by 5 bases, with 20 bases between the two germline ends. CDR3 length: 15 amino acids.